The rows below give T cell receptor beta chains drawn from one sample of a study of spatial heterogeneity in lung cancer. Each CDR3 protein gets one entry after TCRdb re-called the 5' RACE reads with MiXCR. The sample shows about 13,000 distinct CDR3 sequences, 5% to 6% of them seen only once. Sequenced material: lung tumor tissue, taken at surgery. The receptors here all came from a female donor with early-stage non-small cell lung cancer. Each CDR3 is given with its conserved first and last residue. Each record gives: CDR3 length, V gene, J gene, clone size, D gene, CDR3 protein, CDR3 DNA. A D gene is named only where the DNA matches it firmly. Where a row states a size, it is once, few, many or the class of an expanded clone; other rows omit it.

cdr3_length: 14
v_call: TRBV2
j_call: TRBJ2-3
clone_size: many
d_call: -
cdr3_aa: CASSVRGARDTQYF
cdr3_nt: TGTGCCAGCAGTGTCCGGGGGGCGAGAGATACGCAGTATTTT

cdr3_length: 16
v_call: TRBV4-1
j_call: TRBJ1-2
clone_size: many
d_call: -
cdr3_aa: CASSQDHNRESYGYTF
cdr3_nt: TGCGCCAGCAGCCAAGACCACAACAGGGAAAGCTATGGCTACACCTTC

cdr3_length: 11
v_call: TRBV7-9
j_call: TRBJ2-7
clone_size: many
d_call: -
cdr3_aa: CASSLWGEQYF
cdr3_nt: TGTGCCAGCAGCCTTTGGGGCGAGCAGTACTTC

cdr3_length: 13
v_call: TRBV20-1
j_call: TRBJ1-5
clone_size: many
d_call: -
cdr3_aa: CSASRHPNQPQHF
cdr3_nt: TGCAGTGCTAGTCGGCACCCTAATCAGCCCCAGCATTTT

cdr3_length: 15
v_call: TRBV29-1
j_call: TRBJ2-2
clone_size: many
d_call: -
cdr3_aa: CSVDTGLENTGELFF
cdr3_nt: TGCAGCGTGGACACAGGGTTGGAGAACACCGGGGAGCTGTTTTTT

cdr3_length: 14
v_call: TRBV3-1
j_call: TRBJ1-2
clone_size: few
d_call: -
cdr3_aa: CASSQRLRAGGYTF
cdr3_nt: TGTGCCAGCAGCCAAAGGTTACGGGCGGGAGGCTACACCTTC

cdr3_length: 18
v_call: TRBV7-9
j_call: TRBJ1-1
clone_size: many
d_call: -
cdr3_aa: CASSLGRAGVGRDTEAFF
cdr3_nt: TGTGCCAGCAGCTTAGGGAGGGCAGGCGTAGGTAGGGACACTGAAGCTTTCTTT

cdr3_length: 14
v_call: TRBV6-5
j_call: TRBJ1-2
clone_size: many
d_call: -
cdr3_aa: CASRPTGRNYGYTF
cdr3_nt: TGTGCCAGTCGACCTACTGGCAGAAACTATGGCTACACCTTC

cdr3_length: 14
v_call: TRBV11-2
j_call: TRBJ2-1
clone_size: many
d_call: -
cdr3_aa: CASSKGWGMNEQFF
cdr3_nt: TGTGCCAGCAGTAAGGGTTGGGGGATGAATGAGCAGTTCTTC

cdr3_length: 16
v_call: TRBV10-3
j_call: TRBJ2-4
clone_size: many
d_call: TRBD2
cdr3_aa: CAISPGRKRGENIQYF
cdr3_nt: TGTGCCATCAGTCCAGGGAGGAAGCGGGGCGAAAACATTCAGTACTTC

cdr3_length: 16
v_call: TRBV9
j_call: TRBJ2-1
clone_size: many
d_call: TRBD2
cdr3_aa: CASSTGTSGRANEQFF
cdr3_nt: TGTGCCAGCAGCACCGGGACTAGCGGGAGGGCCAATGAGCAGTTCTTC

cdr3_length: 16
v_call: TRBV6-2/TRBV6-3
j_call: TRBJ2-3
clone_size: many
d_call: TRBD2
cdr3_aa: CASITSGATAQDTQYF
cdr3_nt: TGTGCCAGCATTACTAGCGGGGCAACCGCACAAGATACGCAGTATTTT

cdr3_length: 12
v_call: TRBV5-4
j_call: TRBJ2-1
clone_size: many
d_call: -
cdr3_aa: CASSLAGYEQFF
cdr3_nt: TGTGCCAGCAGCTTGGCGGGTTATGAGCAGTTCTTC

cdr3_length: 17
v_call: TRBV6-2/TRBV6-3
j_call: TRBJ1-1
clone_size: many
d_call: -
cdr3_aa: CASSYSSRGRANTEAFF
cdr3_nt: TGTGCCAGCAGTTACTCGAGTAGAGGGCGTGCTAACACTGAAGCTTTCTTT

cdr3_length: 15
v_call: TRBV10-3
j_call: TRBJ2-7
clone_size: few
d_call: -
cdr3_aa: CAISESGTKSYEQYF
cdr3_nt: TGTGCCATCAGTGAGTCAGGGACAAAATCCTACGAGCAGTACTTC

cdr3_length: 15
v_call: TRBV6-5
j_call: TRBJ1-1
clone_size: many
d_call: TRBD1
cdr3_aa: CATRLQTGGNTEAFF
cdr3_nt: TGTGCCACCAGACTTCAGACAGGGGGGAACACTGAAGCTTTCTTT

cdr3_length: 13
v_call: TRBV7-9
j_call: TRBJ2-6
clone_size: -
d_call: -
cdr3_aa: CAGDTGGANVLTF
cdr3_nt: TGTGCCGGGGATACGGGAGGGGCCAACGTCCTGACTTTC

cdr3_length: 15
v_call: TRBV6-5
j_call: TRBJ2-1
clone_size: many
d_call: TRBD1
cdr3_aa: CASSSGTGVYNEQFF
cdr3_nt: TGTGCCAGCAGTTCCGGGACAGGGGTCTACAATGAGCAGTTCTTC

cdr3_length: 13
v_call: TRBV7-6
j_call: TRBJ2-2
clone_size: many
d_call: -
cdr3_aa: CASSSRYTGELFF
cdr3_nt: TGTGCCAGCAGCAGCAGATACACCGGGGAGCTGTTTTTT

cdr3_length: 14
v_call: TRBV7-9
j_call: TRBJ1-1
clone_size: many
d_call: -
cdr3_aa: CASSLAGANTEAFF
cdr3_nt: TGTGCCAGCAGCTTGGCGGGGGCGAACACTGAAGCTTTCTTT

cdr3_length: 18
v_call: TRBV14
j_call: TRBJ2-3
clone_size: many
d_call: TRBD2
cdr3_aa: CASSQVLQRGFSTDTQYF
cdr3_nt: TGTGCCAGCAGCCAAGTCCTTCAGCGGGGGTTTTCCACAGATACGCAGTATTTT

cdr3_length: 14
v_call: TRBV13
j_call: TRBJ2-1
clone_size: many
d_call: TRBD2
cdr3_aa: CASTKRLAGNEQFF
cdr3_nt: TGTGCCAGCACCAAGAGACTAGCGGGGAATGAGCAGTTCTTC

cdr3_length: 14
v_call: TRBV4-3
j_call: TRBJ2-5
clone_size: many
d_call: -
cdr3_aa: CASSQDTREETQYF
cdr3_nt: TGCGCCAGCAGCCAAGATACCCGTGAGGAGACCCAGTACTTC

cdr3_length: 15
v_call: TRBV5-5
j_call: TRBJ2-2
clone_size: medium-sized
d_call: TRBD1
cdr3_aa: CASSPQGTNTGELFF
cdr3_nt: TGTGCCAGCAGCCCACAGGGGACGAACACCGGGGAGCTGTTTTTT

cdr3_length: 13
v_call: TRBV7-6
j_call: TRBJ1-6
clone_size: many
d_call: -
cdr3_aa: CASSSAYNSPLHF
cdr3_nt: TGTGCCAGCAGCTCCGCCTATAATTCACCCCTCCACTTT

cdr3_length: 14
v_call: TRBV6-5
j_call: TRBJ2-3
clone_size: -
d_call: TRBD1
cdr3_aa: CASSRTGSTDTQYF
cdr3_nt: TGTGCCAGCAGCCGGACAGGAAGCACAGATACGCAGTATTTT

cdr3_length: 15
v_call: TRBV6-2/TRBV6-3
j_call: TRBJ1-5
clone_size: many
d_call: -
cdr3_aa: CASSYGAGTYGPQHF
cdr3_nt: TGTGCCAGCAGTTACGGGGCGGGAACTTATGGGCCCCAGCATTTT

cdr3_length: 17
v_call: TRBV7-2
j_call: TRBJ2-1
clone_size: medium-sized
d_call: TRBD1
cdr3_aa: CASSRYLRGQGGNEQFF
cdr3_nt: TGTGCCAGCAGCCGATACCTTAGGGGGCAAGGCGGCAATGAGCAGTTCTTC

cdr3_length: 13
v_call: TRBV14
j_call: TRBJ2-2
clone_size: many
d_call: -
cdr3_aa: CASSQVFTGELFF
cdr3_nt: TGTGCCAGCAGCCAAGTATTTACCGGGGAGCTGTTTTTT

cdr3_length: 15
v_call: TRBV24-1
j_call: TRBJ2-1
clone_size: -
d_call: TRBD2
cdr3_aa: CATGRTSGSFNKQFF
cdr3_nt: TGTGCCACTGGCAGAACTAGCGGGAGTTTTAATAAGCAGTTCTTC

cdr3_length: 12
v_call: TRBV6-6
j_call: TRBJ2-3
clone_size: many
d_call: -
cdr3_aa: CASSLSTDTQYF
cdr3_nt: TGTGCCAGCAGTTTGTCCACAGATACGCAGTATTTT

cdr3_length: 15
v_call: TRBV15
j_call: TRBJ2-1
clone_size: many
d_call: -
cdr3_aa: CATSRVEISYNEQFF
cdr3_nt: TGTGCCACCAGCAGAGTGGAGATCTCCTACAATGAGCAGTTCTTC

cdr3_length: 11
v_call: TRBV20-1
j_call: TRBJ1-2
clone_size: many
d_call: TRBD1
cdr3_aa: CSAPRQGGYTF
cdr3_nt: TGCAGTGCGCCTCGACAGGGTGGCTACACCTTC

cdr3_length: 13
v_call: TRBV6-2/TRBV6-3
j_call: TRBJ2-4
clone_size: many
d_call: -
cdr3_aa: CASSSDSWDIQYF
cdr3_nt: TGTGCCAGCAGTTCGGACAGTTGGGACATTCAGTACTTC

cdr3_length: 16
v_call: TRBV7-2
j_call: TRBJ2-3
clone_size: many
d_call: -
cdr3_aa: CASSRVALGTADTQYF
cdr3_nt: TGTGCCAGCAGCCGGGTCGCTTTGGGTACAGCAGATACGCAGTATTTT

cdr3_length: 15
v_call: TRBV5-3
j_call: TRBJ1-2
clone_size: -
d_call: TRBD1
cdr3_aa: CARSTTGGTNYGYTF
cdr3_nt: TGTGCCAGAAGCACGACAGGGGGCACTAACTATGGCTACACCTTC

cdr3_length: 20
v_call: TRBV27
j_call: TRBJ1-5
clone_size: many
d_call: -
cdr3_aa: CASSWRGISQPQRISQPQHF
cdr3_nt: TGTGCCAGCAGTTGGAGGGGGATAAGCCAGCCCCAGCGGATAAGCCAGCCCCAGCATTTT

cdr3_length: 16
v_call: TRBV12-3/TRBV12-4
j_call: TRBJ1-4
clone_size: medium-sized
d_call: -
cdr3_aa: CASSFGQSATNEKLFF
cdr3_nt: TGTGCCAGCAGTTTCGGGCAGTCTGCAACTAATGAAAAACTGTTTTTT

cdr3_length: 14
v_call: TRBV3-1
j_call: TRBJ1-3
clone_size: many
d_call: -
cdr3_aa: CASSQRGSGNTIYF
cdr3_nt: TGTGCCAGCAGCCAACGGGGGTCTGGAAACACCATATATTTT

cdr3_length: 16
v_call: TRBV4-2
j_call: TRBJ2-3
clone_size: many
d_call: -
cdr3_aa: CASSQEVGGALDTQYF
cdr3_nt: TGTGCCAGCAGCCAAGAAGTGGGGGGGGCCTTAGATACGCAGTATTTT

cdr3_length: 15
v_call: TRBV7-7
j_call: TRBJ2-1
clone_size: many
d_call: -
cdr3_aa: CASSLALDSYNEQFF
cdr3_nt: TGTGCTAGCAGCTTAGCACTGGACTCCTACAATGAGCAGTTCTTC

cdr3_length: 16
v_call: TRBV3-1
j_call: TRBJ2-7
clone_size: many
d_call: TRBD2
cdr3_aa: CASSHSASGGSSEQYF
cdr3_nt: TGTGCCAGCAGCCACTCAGCTAGCGGGGGAAGCTCCGAGCAGTACTTC

cdr3_length: 18
v_call: TRBV11-2
j_call: TRBJ2-2
clone_size: -
d_call: -
cdr3_aa: CASSRRGRGLSYTGELFF
cdr3_nt: TGTGCCAGCAGTCGACGAGGCAGGGGCCTGTCCTACACCGGGGAGCTGTTTTTT

cdr3_length: 14
v_call: TRBV7-9
j_call: TRBJ1-2
clone_size: medium-sized
d_call: -
cdr3_aa: CASSLGQSNYGYTF
cdr3_nt: TGTGCCAGCAGCCTAGGACAGTCAAACTATGGCTACACCTTC

cdr3_length: 10
v_call: TRBV14
j_call: TRBJ1-2
clone_size: many
d_call: -
cdr3_aa: CASGNYGYTF
cdr3_nt: TGTGCCAGTGGGAACTATGGCTACACCTTC

cdr3_length: 13
v_call: TRBV20-1
j_call: TRBJ2-1
clone_size: many
d_call: -
cdr3_aa: CSARIGAVNEQFF
cdr3_nt: TGCAGTGCTAGAATTGGCGCGGTCAATGAGCAGTTCTTC

cdr3_length: 16
v_call: TRBV20-1
j_call: TRBJ2-3
clone_size: many
d_call: TRBD2
cdr3_aa: CSAIVGLAGSTDTQYF
cdr3_nt: TGCAGTGCTATAGTCGGACTAGCGGGGAGCACAGATACGCAGTATTTT

cdr3_length: 18
v_call: TRBV14
j_call: TRBJ2-3
clone_size: -
d_call: -
cdr3_aa: CASSQGEPGLGTTDTQYF
cdr3_nt: TGTGCCAGCAGCCAAGGCGAGCCAGGGCTTGGGACCACAGATACGCAGTATTTT